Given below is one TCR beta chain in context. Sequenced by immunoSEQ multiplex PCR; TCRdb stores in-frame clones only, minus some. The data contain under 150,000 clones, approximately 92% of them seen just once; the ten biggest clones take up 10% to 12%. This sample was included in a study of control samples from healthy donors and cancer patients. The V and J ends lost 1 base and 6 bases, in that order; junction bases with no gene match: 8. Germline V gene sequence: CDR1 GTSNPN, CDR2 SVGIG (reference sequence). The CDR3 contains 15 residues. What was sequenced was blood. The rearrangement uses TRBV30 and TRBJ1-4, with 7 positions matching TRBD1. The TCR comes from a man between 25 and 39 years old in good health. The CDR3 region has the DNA TGTGCCTGGAGTGCGAAGGGGGCGAGGGATGAAAAACTGTTTTTT. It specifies CAWSAKGARDEKLFF. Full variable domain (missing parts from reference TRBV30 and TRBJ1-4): SQTIHQWPATLVQPVGSPLSLECTVEGTSNPNLYWYRQAAGRGLQLLFYSVGIGQISSEVPQNLSASRPQDRQFILSSKKLLLSDSGFYLCAWSAKGARDEKLFFGSGTQLSVL.